Sequencing of this TCR beta chain was carried out in a study of shared clonotypes between healthy human individuals. Notes on this clone: Its specificity is unknown.

Study-wide results and caveats: Richness estimates generally favored naive over memory subsets. A limitation of the genetic and exposure-history diversity represented arose from few donors.

Data came from immunoSEQ multiplex PCR; TCRdb stores just in-frame clones and leaves some out. The sample has fewer than 850,000 clones, about 96% seen once; the top ten hold under 0.3%. Naive CD8 cells, CD45RO-negative and positively selected for CCR7, excluded terminally differentiated effector memory CD45RA+ cells. Trimming removed 4 bases from V and 0 bases from J; junction bases left unmatched: 9. This CDR3 spans 16 amino acids. Germline CDR1 reads SQVTM; CDR2 reads ANQGSEA. V gene TRBV29-1 combines with J gene TRBJ2-5; TRBD1 aligns across 9 bases. The source is a man between 25 and 39 years old in good health. Sequenced: naive CD8+ T cells sorted from blood. The DNA for the CDR3 is TGCAGCGTTGTTGGGACAGGGACGGTGTACCAAGAGACCCAGTACTTC. Translated: CSVVGTGTVYQETQYF. Full variable domain (rest looked up from reference TRBV29-1 and TRBJ2-5): SAVISQKPSRDICQRGTSLTIQCQVDSQVTMMFWYRQQPGQSLTLIATANQGSEATYESGFVIDKFPISRPNLTFSTLTVSNMSPEDSSIYLCSVVGTGTVYQETQYFGPGTRLLVL.